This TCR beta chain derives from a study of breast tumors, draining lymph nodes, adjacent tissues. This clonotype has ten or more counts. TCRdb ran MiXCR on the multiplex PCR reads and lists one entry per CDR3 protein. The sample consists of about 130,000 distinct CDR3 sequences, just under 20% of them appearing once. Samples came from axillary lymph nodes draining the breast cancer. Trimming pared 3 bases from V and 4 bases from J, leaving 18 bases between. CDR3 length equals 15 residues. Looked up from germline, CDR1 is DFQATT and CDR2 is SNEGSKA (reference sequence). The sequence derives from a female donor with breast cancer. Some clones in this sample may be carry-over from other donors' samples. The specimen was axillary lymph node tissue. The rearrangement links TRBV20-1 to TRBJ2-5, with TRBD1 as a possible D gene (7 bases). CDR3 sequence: CSARDSGGISETQYF. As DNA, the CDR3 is TGCAGTGCTAGGGATTCAGGGGGGATTTCAGAGACCCAGTACTTC.